The 10 T cell receptor beta chains below come from one sample, sequenced in a study of cytomegalovirus exposure and HLA in healthy donors. Profiling relied on immunoSEQ multiplex PCR, and the TCRdb table lists in-frame clones only, not all of them. The data contain 250,000 to 300,000 clones, 90% of them singletons. The specimen was PBMCs. These receptors were collected from a woman between 18 and 29 years old in good health and CMV-seronegative.

The CDR3 DNA follows: TGTGCCAGCTCACCGAGCGAGAACACTGAAGCTTTCTTT. Protein product: CASSPSENTEAFF. This rearrangement joins TRBV18 to TRBJ1-1; D gene ambiguous. The V gene's germline CDR1 is KGHSH and CDR2 LQKENI. Trimming cost V 3 bases and J 1 base, with 6 bases left between them. The CDR3 has 13 residues.

The chain joins TRBV5-1 to TRBJ1-5; D is unclear. Germline values: CDR1 SGHRS, CDR2 YFSETQ. Trimming removed 2 bases from V and 2 bases from J, with 14 bases in between. This CDR3 is 16 amino acids long. CDR3 coding DNA: TGCGCCAGCAGCTTATGGGGTTCGGAGGGCAATCAGCCCCAGCATTTT. This translates into CASSLWGSEGNQPQHF. The full variable domain, completed using reference TRBV5-1 and TRBJ1-5, is KAGVTQTPRYLIKTRGQQVTLSCSPISGHRSVSWYQQTPGQGLQFLFEYFSETQRNKGNFPGRFSGRQFSNSRSEMNVSTLELGDSALYLCASSLWGSEGNQPQHFGDGTRLSIL.

This chain uses TRBV15 with TRBJ1-5; D not resolved. The ends were cut back, 0 bases at V and 0 bases at J, with 12 bases in the middle. The germline gives CDR1 LNHNV, CDR2 YYDKDF (reference sequence). This CDR3 spans 17 amino acids. In DNA form, the CDR3 reads TGTGCCACCAGCAGAGATGGCCTCCACTATAGCAATCAGCCCCAGCATTTT. Protein sequence: CATSRDGLHYSNQPQHF.

This clone was observed a single time. This chain joins TRBV6-5 and TRBJ2-2; no definite D call. The V and J ends lost 7 bases and 1 base respectively, with 4 bases between them. Germline V lookup: CDR1 MNHEY, CDR2 SVGAGI. CDR3 length: 12 amino acids. CDR3 sequence (DNA): TGTGCCAGCACCCAGAACACCGGGGAGCTGTTTTTT. As protein: CASTQNTGELFF.

The chain's CDR3 is CASSDSVDRGLVNEKLFF. DNA for the CDR3: TGTGCCAGCAGTGACTCGGTGGACAGGGGGCTCGTTAATGAAAAACTGTTTTTT. This chain joins TRBV6-4 and TRBJ1-4; TRBD1 aligns across 11 bases. The V and J ends lost 0 bases and 4 bases, in that order; junction bases with no gene match: 7. The CDR3 runs to 18 residues. Germline V lookup: CDR1 MRHNA, CDR2 SNTAGT.

The chain recombines TRBV7-2 with TRBJ2-7, with no clear D. The ends were cut back, 1 base at V and 2 bases at J, with 6 bases in the middle. The CDR3 loop spans 13 amino acids. The germline V gene has CDR1 SGHTA and CDR2 FQGNSA. CDR3 sequence reads: CASSLGYTYEQYF. The CDR3 nucleotides are TGTGCCAGCAGCTTAGGGTACACCTACGAGCAGTACTTC.

V is TRBV6-1 and J is TRBJ2-7; possible D gene TRBD2, 6 bases. This CDR3 comprises 14 residues. Germline loops: CDR1 MNHNS, CDR2 SASEGT. The V gene lost 6 bases and the J gene lost 1 base, with 13 bases spanning the gap. In nucleotides, the CDR3 is TGTGCCAGCAGCCCCACCGGAGGGTCCTACGAGCAGTACGTC. Its protein is CASSPTGGSYEQYV.

The gene calls are TRBV28 and TRBJ2-1, with D hard to call. The ends were cut back, 3 bases at V and 1 base at J, with 16 bases in the middle. This CDR3 spans 17 amino acids. The germline gives CDR1 MDHEN, CDR2 SYDVKM. The CDR3 here is CASSLQVASLSYNEQFF. DNA for the CDR3: TGTGCCAGCAGTTTGCAAGTCGCTTCGCTATCCTACAATGAGCAGTTCTTC.

The V call is TRBV11-2, the J call TRBJ2-5, with D possibly being TRBD2 (6 bases). CDR1 and CDR2 from the germline V gene are SGHAT and FQNNGV. V shed 6 bases and J shed 2 bases, with 13 bases lying between them. The CDR3 sequence is 14 residues long. This chain's CDR3 is CASRRIGGQETQYF. In DNA, the CDR3 is TGTGCCAGCAGACGCATCGGGGGACAAGAGACCCAGTACTTC.

The rearrangement uses TRBV4-1 and TRBJ2-1; a possible D gene is TRBD2 (5 bases). From germline, CDR1 is MGHRA and CDR2 YSYEKL. V shed 0 bases and J shed 8 bases, with 11 bases lying between them. The length of the CDR3 is 14 residues. CDR3 sequence reads: CASSQDRGSDEQFF. CDR3 nucleotide sequence: TGCGCCAGCAGCCAAGATCGGGGTTCGGATGAGCAGTTCTTC.